This T cell receptor beta chain was sequenced in a study of blood T cell repertoires in COVID-19. Study overall: The samples span acute and convalescent COVID-19 from the United States, Italy and Spain. From T cells, B-cell-depleted T cells, or PBMCs came the material, which was cDNA or gDNA.

Germline values: CDR1 KGHDR, CDR2 SFDVKD. The CDR3 runs to 17 residues. V lost 0 bases to trimming and J lost 4 bases; unmatched junction nucleotides: 7. Methods used by the authors: Estimation of nucleated cell counts relied on the amplification of reference gene primers. The table came from immunoSEQ multiplex PCR; TCRdb's copy has only in-frame clones and leaves some out. V and J calls and clone size are those listed in that table; D and trimming were worked out from the DNA. This sample has 150,000 to 200,000 clones; 75% to 90% occur once, and the top ten carry roughly 8.2%. V and J are TRBV24-1 and TRBJ1-2; 10 positions agree with TRBD1. The sequence derives from an older woman with acute or convalescent COVID-19. The sample comprised peripheral blood. DNA for the CDR3: TGTGCCACCAGTGATTTGACTGACCGGGACAGGGGCTATGGCTACACCTTC. It specifies CATSDLTDRDRGYGYTF.